The rows below give T cell receptor beta chains drawn from one sample of a study of regulatory T cells in long-lasting Graves disease. TCRdb used MiXCR to reprocess the multiplex PCR reads, holding one entry per CDR3 protein. Of around 460,000 distinct CDR3 sequences listed, approximately 21% were seen once; the top ten hold about 7%. The material sequenced was peripheral blood mononuclear cells (PBMCs), taken when the disease was refractory, from a patient treated with antithyroid drugs. These receptors were collected from a female donor with Graves disease. The CDR3 runs from the conserved cysteine through the conserved F or W. D genes are given only for firm matches. Clone size appears in some rows only: once, few, many, or a class for an expanded clone.

J: TRBJ2-6; V: TRBV6-2/TRBV6-3; D: .; size: few; CDR3: CASSPDRRGANVLTF; DNA: TGTGCCAGCAGCCCAGACAGGCGAGGGGCCAACGTCCTGACTTTC
J: TRBJ1-3; V: TRBV5-5; D: .; size: few; CDR3: CASSWGGAGNTIYF; DNA: TGTGCCAGCAGCTGGGGGGGGGCTGGAAACACCATATATTTT
J: TRBJ1-1; V: TRBV3-1; D: .; size: .; CDR3: CASSQGGDTEAFF; DNA: TGTGCCAGCAGCCAAGGAGGAGACACTGAAGCTTTCTTT
J: TRBJ2-5; V: TRBV6-1; D: .; size: few; CDR3: CASSDRQGTSGQETQYF; DNA: TGTGCCAGCAGTGACAGACAGGGTACTAGCGGACAAGAGACCCAGTACTTC
J: TRBJ1-2; V: TRBV5-1; D: TRBD1; size: many; CDR3: CASSPQTGDGYTF; DNA: TGCGCCAGCAGCCCCCAGACAGGGGATGGCTACACCTTC
J: TRBJ1-1; V: TRBV6-1; D: TRBD1; size: many; CDR3: CASSDGQGVMNTEAFF; DNA: TGTGCCAGCAGTGACGGACAGGGTGTCATGAACACTGAAGCTTTCTTT
J: TRBJ1-5; V: TRBV20-1; D: .; size: .; CDR3: CSAREGGSGGNQPQHF; DNA: TGCAGTGCTAGAGAGGGGGGAAGTGGAGGCAATCAGCCCCAGCATTTT
J: TRBJ2-7; V: TRBV3-1; D: TRBD2; size: .; CDR3: CASSQALAGPVEQYF; DNA: TGTGCCAGCAGCCAGGCACTAGCGGGACCTGTCGAGCAGTACTTC
J: TRBJ2-5; V: TRBV20-1; D: TRBD1; size: .; CDR3: CSARKRTGGARETQYF; DNA: TGCAGTGCTAGAAAGCGAACAGGGGGCGCGAGGGAGACCCAGTACTTC
J: TRBJ1-1; V: TRBV18; D: .; size: few; CDR3: CASSSRRDAFF; DNA: TGTGCCAGCTCCTCCCGGAGGGATGCTTTCTTT
J: TRBJ1-4; V: TRBV28; D: TRBD1; size: many; CDR3: CASRRGPGQGDFGSEKLFF; DNA: TGTGCCAGCAGGCGGGGGCCGGGACAGGGGGACTTCGGGTCCGAAAAACTGTTTTTT
J: TRBJ2-5; V: TRBV24-1; D: TRBD1; size: few; CDR3: CATSKGAWETQYF; DNA: TGTGCCACCAGCAAGGGGGCCTGGGAGACCCAGTACTTC
J: TRBJ2-7; V: TRBV6-2/TRBV6-3; D: .; size: many; CDR3: CASSNPAASNKQYF; DNA: TGTGCCAGTTCAAACCCAGCGGCCTCGAACAAGCAGTACTTC
J: TRBJ2-7; V: TRBV5-5; D: TRBD2; size: few; CDR3: CASSGPGLNYEQYF; DNA: TGTGCCAGCAGCGGCCCGGGACTAAACTACGAGCAGTACTTC
J: TRBJ2-5; V: TRBV5-6; D: TRBD1; size: .; CDR3: CASSGGQVQETQYF; DNA: TGTGCCAGCAGCGGGGGACAGGTCCAAGAGACCCAGTACTTC
J: TRBJ2-5; V: TRBV7-2; D: .; size: many; CDR3: CASSLQPSANRETQYF; DNA: TGTGCCAGCAGCTTACAACCTAGCGCGAACCGGGAGACCCAGTACTTC
J: TRBJ2-7; V: TRBV7-3; D: TRBD1; size: .; CDR3: CASSLTDRGEYEQYF; DNA: TGTGCCAGCAGCTTAACGGACAGGGGGGAATACGAGCAGTACTTC
J: TRBJ1-1; V: TRBV5-6; D: .; size: .; CDR3: CASSSSYRVEAFF; DNA: TGTGCCAGCAGCTCATCTTACAGAGTTGAAGCTTTCTTT
J: TRBJ1-1; V: TRBV6-1; D: .; size: many; CDR3: CASSGAGLSDTEAFF; DNA: TGTGCCAGCAGTGGGGCAGGGCTGAGTGACACTGAAGCTTTCTTT
J: TRBJ1-2; V: TRBV20-1; D: .; size: few; CDR3: CSASRIGTFYGYTF; DNA: TGCAGTGCTAGCAGAATAGGCACCTTCTATGGCTACACCTTC
J: TRBJ2-2; V: TRBV18; D: .; size: .; CDR3: CASSPLWELFF; DNA: TGTGCCAGCTCACCATTGTGGGAGCTGTTTTTT
J: TRBJ2-7; V: TRBV5-1; D: TRBD2; size: few; CDR3: CASSLVLAGTEQYF; DNA: TGCGCCAGCAGCTTGGTACTAGCGGGCACGGAGCAGTACTTC
J: TRBJ1-1; V: TRBV11-2; D: TRBD1; size: .; CDR3: CASSLQVTGGGSTEAFF; DNA: TGTGCCAGCAGCCTACAAGTGACAGGGGGAGGGAGCACTGAAGCTTTCTTT
J: TRBJ2-2; V: TRBV2; D: TRBD1; size: many; CDR3: CASTRDRGSGELFF; DNA: TGTGCCTCAACCCGGGACAGGGGGTCCGGGGAGCTGTTTTTT
J: TRBJ1-1; V: TRBV12-3/TRBV12-4; D: .; size: many; CDR3: CASSLGIRTEAFF; DNA: TGTGCCAGCAGTTTGGGCATTAGAACTGAAGCTTTCTTT
J: TRBJ2-1; V: TRBV7-2; D: TRBD2; size: many; CDR3: CASSSASGSFEQFF; DNA: TGTGCCAGCAGCTCGGCTAGCGGGAGCTTTGAGCAGTTCTTC
J: TRBJ2-5; V: TRBV5-1; D: .; size: few; CDR3: CASSLHQETQYF; DNA: TGCGCCAGCAGCTTACACCAAGAGACCCAGTACTTC
J: TRBJ2-3; V: TRBV7-2; D: .; size: .; CDR3: CASSPFTDTQYF; DNA: TGTGCCAGCAGCCCATTCACAGATACGCAGTATTTT
J: TRBJ1-6; V: TRBV4-1; D: .; size: few; CDR3: CASRVREDDSPLHF; DNA: TGCGCCAGCAGGGTCCGAGAGGATGATTCACCCCTCCACTTT
J: TRBJ1-1; V: TRBV18; D: .; size: few; CDR3: CASSPSDSRAFF; DNA: TGTGCCAGCTCACCCTCGGACAGTAGAGCTTTCTTT
J: TRBJ2-2; V: TRBV11-3; D: TRBD1; size: .; CDR3: CASSLIWTGLDTGELFF; DNA: TGTGCCAGCAGCTTAATTTGGACAGGGCTGGACACCGGGGAGCTGTTTTTT
J: TRBJ1-1; V: TRBV7-9; D: TRBD1; size: .; CDR3: CASSSWDRGPSHTEAFF; DNA: TGTGCCAGCAGCTCTTGGGACAGGGGGCCATCCCACACTGAAGCTTTCTTT